The sequence of this T cell receptor (beta chain) was determined in a study of CD8+CD57+ T cells in acquired aplastic anemia. By flow cytometry, patients selected for sequencing had shown an expansion of CD8+CD57+ cells. Every patient was diagnosed with severe acquired aplastic anemia. Remarks on this clonotype: Its antigen is undetermined.

V lost 1 base and J lost 0; bases outside the gene matches: 5. The CDR3 contains 17 residues. In germline, CDR1 is SGHVS, CDR2 FNYEAQ. Both TCR beta VDJ combination and CDR3 sequence profiling were carried out. Genomic DNA was the template for this profiling. Each CDR3 protein gets one entry after TCRdb re-called the reads with MiXCR. The table shows some 170,000 distinct CDR3 sequences, with nearly 65% occurring only once. Study results and caveats: About 30 CD8+ CDR3 sequences occurred in both the patients and the controls.

The receptor comes from a human donor with aplastic anemia. Material for sequencing was sorted CD4+, CD8+, or CD8+CD57+ T cells (not recorded which) from PBMCs. This chain links TRBV7-6 with TRBJ2-7; 11 bases fit TRBD2. CDR3 sequence: CASSLGTSGQPSYEQYF. DNA for the CDR3: TGTGCCAGCAGCTTAGGGACTAGCGGGCAACCCTCCTACGAGCAGTACTTC.